Here is one TCR beta chain with its context. Its antigen is unknown. The V gene's germline CDR1 is SGHKS and CDR2 YYEKEE (reference sequence). Deletions cut 1 base from V and 6 bases from J, with 18 bases between. This CDR3 comprises 16 residues. This sample is part of a study of cytomegalovirus exposure and HLA in healthy donors. Study findings and constraints: At a 0.05 false discovery rate, a later analysis found roughly 17,000 TCR beta sequences to be associated with HLA alleles. Later analysis suggested links between common viral pathogens and several top significant clusters.

This PCR relied on a set of 60 Vbeta primers and 13 Jbeta primers. Only in-frame clones appear in the TCRdb table, and some are missing; sequencing was by immunoSEQ multiplex PCR. The table gives 38,000 or so clones; the top ten clones make up roughly 9.6% of it. The receptor was isolated from a middle-aged man in good health and CMV-seropositive. The V gene is TRBV5-5, the J gene TRBJ2-3, with TRBD2 as a possible D gene (5 bases). The sequencing sample was made of PBMCs. The CDR3 protein is CASSLTSAPSRDTQYF. Written as DNA, the CDR3 is TGTGCCAGCAGCTTGACATCGGCCCCTAGCAGGGATACGCAGTATTTT.